This T cell receptor beta chain was profiled in a study of T cells in Graves' hyperthyroidism and ophthalmopathy. In its sample, this clonotype was seen many times. Graves' hyperthyroidism is called stable when ophthalmopathy does not progress within 18 months. Between the trimmed V and J ends, which lost 1 base and 7 bases, there was a span of 10 bases. From germline, CDR1 is SGHDN and CDR2 FVKESK. The CDR3 has 13 amino acids. The CDR3 regions of TCR beta were amplified from RNA transcripts. Carried out on the TCR CDR3, a first-round RT-PCR used the HTBI primer set. TCRdb fed the multiplex PCR reads into MiXCR, producing one record per CDR3 protein. The data contain some 690,000 distinct CDR3 sequences, 17% of them singletons.

This chain connects TRBV14 to TRBJ2-5; tentatively, D is TRBD1 (5 bases). This sequence was found in a man over 45 with Graves' hyperthyroidism. Sequencing was done on a sample of blood. The CDR3 spells CASSQAVRGTQYF. The CDR3 nucleotides read TGTGCCAGCAGCCAAGCCGTAAGGGGGACCCAGTACTTC.